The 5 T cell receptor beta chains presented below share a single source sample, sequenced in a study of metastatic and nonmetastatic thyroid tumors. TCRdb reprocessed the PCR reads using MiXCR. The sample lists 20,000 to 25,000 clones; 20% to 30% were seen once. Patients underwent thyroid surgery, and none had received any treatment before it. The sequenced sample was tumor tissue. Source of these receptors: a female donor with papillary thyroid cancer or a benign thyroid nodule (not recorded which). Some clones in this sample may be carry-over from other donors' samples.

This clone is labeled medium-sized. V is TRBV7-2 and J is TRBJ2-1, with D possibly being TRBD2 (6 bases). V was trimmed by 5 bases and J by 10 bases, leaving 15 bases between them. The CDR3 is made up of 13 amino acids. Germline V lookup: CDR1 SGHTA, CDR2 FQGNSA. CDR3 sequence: CASSPRSGREQFF. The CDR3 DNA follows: TGTGCCAGCAGCCCCCGTAGCGGCCGCGAGCAGTTCTTC.

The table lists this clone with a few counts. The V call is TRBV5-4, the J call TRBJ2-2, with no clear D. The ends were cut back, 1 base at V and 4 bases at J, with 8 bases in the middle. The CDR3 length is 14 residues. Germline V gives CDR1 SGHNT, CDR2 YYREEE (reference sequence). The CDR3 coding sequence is TGTGCCAGCAGCTTGAGGTGGGGCACCGGGGAGCTGTTTTTT. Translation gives CASSLRWGTGELFF.

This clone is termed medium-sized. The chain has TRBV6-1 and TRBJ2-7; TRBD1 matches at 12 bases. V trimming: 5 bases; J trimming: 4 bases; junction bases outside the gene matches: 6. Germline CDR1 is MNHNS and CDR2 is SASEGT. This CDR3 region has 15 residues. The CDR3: CASSPPGQGAYEQYF. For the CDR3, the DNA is TGTGCCAGCAGTCCCCCGGGACAGGGGGCATACGAGCAGTACTTC.

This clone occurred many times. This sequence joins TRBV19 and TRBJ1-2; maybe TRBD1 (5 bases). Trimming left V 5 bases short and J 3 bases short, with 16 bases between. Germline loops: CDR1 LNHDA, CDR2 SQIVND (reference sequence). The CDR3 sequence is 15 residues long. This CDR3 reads CASSFPGPVDYGYTF. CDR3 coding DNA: TGTGCCAGTAGTTTCCCGGGACCGGTTGACTATGGCTACACCTTC.

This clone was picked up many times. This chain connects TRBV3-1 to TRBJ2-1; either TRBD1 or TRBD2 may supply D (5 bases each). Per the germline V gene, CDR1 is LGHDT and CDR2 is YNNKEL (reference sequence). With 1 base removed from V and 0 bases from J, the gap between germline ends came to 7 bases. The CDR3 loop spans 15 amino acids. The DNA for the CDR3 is TGTGCCAGCAGCCAAGCGGGGACCTCCTACAATGAGCAGTTCTTC. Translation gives CASSQAGTSYNEQFF.